This T cell receptor (beta chain) was profiled in a study of blood T cells in healthy people across ages. Study-level findings and limits: A roughly linear fall in TCR beta diversity per million T cells was seen with increasing age.

The length of the CDR3 is 15 residues. Trimming removed 4 bases from V and 3 bases from J, with 15 bases in between. Germline-derived CDR1 and CDR2 are LGHDT and YNNKEL (reference sequence). This clonotype appeared once. Its target is unknown. Sample-barcoded 5' priming and a J-beta primer mix drove a second PCR of roughly 7 to 11 cycles. TCRdb re-derived calls from the 5' RACE reads in MiXCR, one entry per CDR3 protein. The repertoire holds about 810,000 distinct CDR3 sequences, with under 40% as singletons. Caucasian individuals from Russia who were healthy and aged 6 to 90 acted as donors. Isolation recovered at least 7 million PBMCs from every sample.

The J gene is TRBJ1-2, the V gene TRBV3-1, with D perhaps TRBD1 (6 bases). Specimen: blood. The source is a young man in good health. The CDR3 DNA reads TGTGCCAGCAGCCCGGACCGGGGGCAATACTATGGCTACACCTTC. This codes for CASSPDRGQYYGYTF.